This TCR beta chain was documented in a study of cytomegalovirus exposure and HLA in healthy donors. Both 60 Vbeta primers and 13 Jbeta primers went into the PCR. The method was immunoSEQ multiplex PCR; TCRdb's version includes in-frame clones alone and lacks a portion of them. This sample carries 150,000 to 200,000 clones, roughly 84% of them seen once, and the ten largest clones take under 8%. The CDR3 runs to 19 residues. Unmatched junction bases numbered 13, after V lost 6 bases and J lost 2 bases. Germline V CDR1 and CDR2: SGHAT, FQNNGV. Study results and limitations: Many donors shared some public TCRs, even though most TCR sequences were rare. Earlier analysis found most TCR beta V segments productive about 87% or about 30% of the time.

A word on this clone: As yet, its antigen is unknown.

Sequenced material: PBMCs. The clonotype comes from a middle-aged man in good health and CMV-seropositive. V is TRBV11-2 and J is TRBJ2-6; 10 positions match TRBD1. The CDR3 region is CASSPSLQDRGAGANVLTF. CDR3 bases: TGTGCCAGCAGTCCTTCTTTGCAGGACAGGGGGGCTGGGGCCAACGTCCTGACTTTC.